The sequence of this T cell receptor beta chain was determined in a study of radiotherapy plus CTLA-4 blockade in lung cancer. From germline, CDR1 is MDHEN and CDR2 SYDVKM. Trimming cost V 2 bases and J 5 bases, with 10 bases left between them. The CDR3 spans 14 residues. The table came from immunoSEQ multiplex PCR; TCRdb's copy has only in-frame clones and leaves some out. The data hold tens of thousands of clones, with roughly 78% observed a single time. The sequenced sample was peripheral blood, obtained from a patient treated with radiotherapy plus ipilimumab. The origin of this receptor is a human donor with non-small cell lung cancer who had a complete response to radiotherapy plus ipilimumab. The chain recombines TRBV28 with TRBJ1-3; no reliable D call. The CDR3 is CASSLTGGRNTIYF. The CDR3 DNA sequence: TGTGCCAGCAGTTTAACCGGTGGCCGAAACACCATATATTTT.